The T cell receptor (beta chain) under discussion was sequenced for a study of blood T cell repertoires in COVID-19. Overall study: Specimens from acute and convalescent COVID-19 originated in the United States, Italy and Spain. The cDNA or gDNA used as material had been derived from T cells, B-cell-depleted T cells, or PBMCs.

Per the germline V gene, CDR1 is SGHTA and CDR2 is FQGNSA. The CDR3 has 14 residues. The J segment lost 2 bases and the V segment lost 4 bases, leaving 5 bases of the junction unmatched. Patients in Seattle were enrolled during active infection, then followed longitudinally. As handled by the study authors: Amplification of reference gene primers was used by the study to estimate nucleated cell counts. Generated by immunoSEQ multiplex PCR, the TCRdb table keeps only in-frame clones and is missing some. The V and J calls and clone size were taken over from that table, and D and trimming were inferred from the DNA. The repertoire consists of just over 150,000 clones, with 92% occurring once and the leading ten covering about 5.3%. Remarks on this clone: Additional DNA sequences in this sample encode the identical CDR3.

This sequence was found in a man aged 30 to 39 with COVID-19, enrolled during active disease. The chain uses TRBV7-2 and TRBJ2-7; TRBD1 aligns across 7 bases. Sequencing was done on a sample of peripheral blood. The CDR3 DNA reads TGTGCCAGCAGCTGGACCGGGACAGCCTACGAGCAGTACTTC. It yields the protein CASSWTGTAYEQYF.